These 27 T cell receptor beta chains came from one sample sequenced in a study of CXCR3-negative and CXCR3-positive naive CD8 T cells. The libraries of TRB cDNA were prepared using 5' RACE with UMI labels. Reanalyzing the 5' RACE reads, TCRdb keeps one entry per CDR3 protein, without DNA. The record lists over 70,000 distinct CDR3 sequences, of which the ten most abundant hold around 1.7%. The material sequenced was naive CXCR3- CD8+ T cells from blood. The subset is: CD45RO-CCR7+CD27+CD95- naive CD8+ T cells lacking CXCR3 (TNR3-). Source of these receptors: a human donor in good health. Some clones in this sample may be carry-over from other donors' samples.

The chain is built from TRBV29-1 and TRBJ2-1; TCRdb selects TRBD1, and the lack of DNA leaves this call unchecked. CDR1 and CDR2 from the germline V gene are SQVTM and ANQGSEA. The CDR3 contains 15 residues. CDR3 protein: CSPGGGGTTYNEQFF.

The V gene is TRBV14, the J gene TRBJ2-1; TCRdb reports TRBD2, a call that lacks DNA to check it against. The CDR3 has 15 residues. Germline CDR1 reads SGHDN; CDR2 reads FVKESK. The CDR3 is CASSPDWTTYNEQFF.

CDR3 protein: CATPGDSGKWHNEQFF. V gene TRBV6-1 combines with J gene TRBJ2-1; no DNA is available, so the TRBD1 call from TCRdb remains unchecked. CDR1 is MNHNS and CDR2 is SASEGT in the germline V gene. The CDR3 length is 16 residues.

The chain combines TRBV21-1 with TRBJ2-3; TCRdb names TRBD2, which stays unverified in the absence of DNA. TRBV21-1 is given as a pseudogene. The CDR3 is 16 residues long. Here the CDR3 reads CASSKSLAGSTDTQYF.

This chain joins TRBV7-8 and TRBJ2-7; with no DNA, the TCRdb D assignment of TRBD2 cannot be verified. The CDR3 covers 16 residues. Germline V gene lookup returns CDR1 SGHVS and CDR2 FQNEAQ. CDR3: CASSSPSGPFLYEQYF.

This rearrangement joins TRBV12-3 or TRBV12-4 to TRBJ2-3; without DNA, the TCRdb call of TRBD1 cannot be checked. The CDR3 is made up of 15 amino acids. CDR3 residues: CASSQDRESRDTQYF.

The chain recombines TRBV4-1 with TRBJ2-1. The CDR3 spans 19 residues. The germline CDR1 and CDR2 sequences are MGHRA and YSYEKL. The chain's CDR3 is CASSQGLGLAGAPNNEQFF.

The chain carries TRBV10-1 and TRBJ1-1. The CDR3 has 13 amino acids. CDR1 WNHNN and CDR2 SYGVQD come from the germline V gene (reference sequence). The CDR3 protein is CASSEVLNTEAFF.

The chain recombines TRBV28 with TRBJ2-5. The germline gives CDR1 MDHEN, CDR2 SYDVKM. CDR3 size: 14 residues. The CDR3 loop reads CASTWQYLGETQYF.

CDR3 region: CASSRQGVHNEQFF. The J gene is TRBJ2-1, the V gene TRBV28. Looked up from germline, CDR1 is MDHEN and CDR2 is SYDVKM. CDR3 length: 14 amino acids.

The rearrangement links TRBV28 to TRBJ2-1; without DNA, the TCRdb call of TRBD1 cannot be checked. Germline V gene sequence: CDR1 MDHEN, CDR2 SYDVKM. This CDR3 has 13 residues. The CDR3 spells CASTRIPYNEQFF.

This rearrangement joins TRBV6-4 to TRBJ2-3; the TCRdb call, TRBD1, lacks DNA for checking. Germline V gives CDR1 MRHNA, CDR2 SNTAGT. This CDR3 contains 16 residues. The CDR3 spells CASSEETGGGTDTQYF.

The gene calls are TRBV5-1 and TRBJ2-3. Germline V gene lookup returns CDR1 SGHRS and CDR2 YFSETQ. CDR3 length: 13 residues. The CDR3 reads CASSWRLEDTQYF.

The chain has TRBV28 and TRBJ1-5; the D call of TRBD1 rests on TCRdb alone, since no DNA is present to check it. The CDR3 length is 16 residues. Germline CDR1 MDHEN, CDR2 SYDVKM. The CDR3 here is CASSLFLGWTGPAQHF.

The chain recombines TRBV7-8 with TRBJ1-3; TCRdb calls TRBD1, which cannot be checked without DNA. CDR3 length equals 15 residues. Germline V gives CDR1 SGHVS, CDR2 FQNEAQ. The chain's CDR3 is CASSPDGTSGNTIYF.

This chain joins TRBV5-4 and TRBJ1-1; the D call of TRBD1 rests on TCRdb alone, since no DNA is present to check it. The CDR3 spans 14 residues. The germline gives CDR1 SGHNT, CDR2 YYREEE (reference sequence). The CDR3 sequence is CASSLAGTEPEAFF.

The chain uses TRBV5-1 and TRBJ2-1; the D call of TRBD2 rests on TCRdb alone, since no DNA is present to check it. The CDR3 has 19 residues. Germline CDR1 reads SGHRS; CDR2 reads YFSETQ. This chain's CDR3 is CASSLEVRTSRSSYNEQFF.

The chain combines TRBV29-1 with TRBJ2-7; the TCRdb call, TRBD2, lacks DNA for checking. There are 14 residues in the CDR3. Germline V gene lookup returns CDR1 SQVTM and CDR2 ANQGSEA. CDR3 protein: CSVGGLAGHYEQYF.

The V and J genes are TRBV15 and TRBJ1-2. The CDR3 extends over 15 amino acids. Germline CDR1 LNHNV, CDR2 YYDKDF (reference sequence). CDR3 region: CATSTTDGSHYGYTF.

The genes are TRBV7-9 and TRBJ1-1; TCRdb selects TRBD1, and the lack of DNA leaves this call unchecked. Germline CDR1 is SEHNR and CDR2 is FQNEAQ (reference sequence). The CDR3 length is 13 residues. The CDR3 protein is CASSQEDRPEAFF.

The V call is TRBV7-9, the J call TRBJ2-3; the TCRdb D gene call, TRBD2, has no DNA to confirm it. Germline V gene sequence: CDR1 SEHNR, CDR2 FQNEAQ (reference sequence). The CDR3 has 15 amino acids. The CDR3 reads CASSAGLQVPDTQYF.

The chain joins TRBV28 to TRBJ2-1. The germline gives CDR1 MDHEN, CDR2 SYDVKM. There are 15 residues in the CDR3. CDR3: CASSSREGSYNEQFF.

The chain employs TRBV29-1 and TRBJ2-1; no DNA is available, so the TRBD1 call from TCRdb remains unchecked. The CDR3 loop spans 12 amino acids. CDR1 is SQVTM, CDR2 ANQGSEA, per germline. This CDR3 is CSGRDPGNEQFF.

The rearrangement uses TRBV27 and TRBJ1-1; TCRdb's D gene call, TRBD1, goes unchecked for lack of DNA. The CDR3 spans 13 residues. Germline CDR1 and CDR2: MNHEY and SMNVEV (reference sequence). The CDR3 protein is CASSSQGRTEAFF.

The rearrangement joins TRBV12-3 or TRBV12-4 to TRBJ2-1; TCRdb selects TRBD2, and the lack of DNA leaves this call unchecked. CDR3 length: 15 amino acids. CDR3 protein: CASSPSGGPGNEQFF.

V usage is TRBV28 and J usage is TRBJ2-7; the TCRdb call, TRBD1, lacks DNA for checking. Germline CDR1 reads MDHEN; CDR2 reads SYDVKM. The CDR3 runs 14 residues. This CDR3 reads CASREDRGRSEQYF.

The rearrangement joins TRBV12-3 or TRBV12-4 to TRBJ1-1; absent DNA, TCRdb's TRBD1 call cannot be checked. The CDR3 is 14 amino acids. CDR3 in amino acids: CASSLPGGDTEAFF.